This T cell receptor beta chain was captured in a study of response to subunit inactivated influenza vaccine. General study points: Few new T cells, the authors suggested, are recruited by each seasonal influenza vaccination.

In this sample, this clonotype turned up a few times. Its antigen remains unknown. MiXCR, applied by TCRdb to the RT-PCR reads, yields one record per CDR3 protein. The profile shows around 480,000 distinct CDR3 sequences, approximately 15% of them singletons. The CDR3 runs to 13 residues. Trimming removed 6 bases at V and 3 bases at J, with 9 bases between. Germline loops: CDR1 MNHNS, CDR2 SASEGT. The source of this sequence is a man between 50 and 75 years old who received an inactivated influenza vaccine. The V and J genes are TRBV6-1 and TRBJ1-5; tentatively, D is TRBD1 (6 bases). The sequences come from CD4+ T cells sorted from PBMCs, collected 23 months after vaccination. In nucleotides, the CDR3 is TGTGCCAGCAGGGACAGAAACAATCAGCCCCAGCATTTT. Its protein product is CASRDRNNQPQHF.